The sequence of this T cell receptor (beta chain) was determined in a study of blood T cell repertoires in COVID-19. For the study at large: Samples representing acute and convalescent COVID-19 were sourced from the United States, Italy and Spain. PBMCs, B-cell-depleted T cells, or T cells provided the cDNA or gDNA that made up the material.

Participants came from roughly 25 US areas, aged roughly 18 to 95 years. Participant-reported clinical history was the basis for cohort assignment. With 2 bases removed from V and 6 bases from J, the gap between germline ends came to 4 bases. The CDR3 consists of 11 residues. Per the germline V gene, CDR1 is MDHEN and CDR2 is SYDVKM. Sequencing was performed with immunoSEQ multiplex PCR; in TCRdb, only in-frame clones are kept and a portion is missing. The profile shows about 140,000 clones, 84% of them singletons. The chain joins TRBV28 to TRBJ1-1; D gene ambiguous. The sequence was obtained from a man aged 40-49 years with acute COVID-19. The specimen was PBMCs or T cells enriched from blood (not recorded which). CDR3 DNA: TGTGCCAGCAGTTTAGTCTCTGAAGCTTTCTTT. Amino acids: CASSLVSEAFF.